Sequencing of this T cell receptor beta chain was carried out in a study of memory CD4+ T cells and cytomegalovirus serostatus. Single viable CD3+CD4+CD8-CD45RO+ cells were sorted as the memory CD4+ T cells. The CDR3 contains 17 residues. J was trimmed by 7 bases and V by 1 base; bases with no gene match: 12. The germline gives CDR1 MNHNS, CDR2 SASEGT. The repertoire was sequenced with immunoSEQ multiplex PCR; TCRdb's copy has only in-frame clones and lacks some. The repertoire includes 54,000 or so clones, about 81% of them detected once, and 0.8% to 1.2% sits in the top ten. The origin of this receptor is an adult in good health and CMV-seronegative. The chain uses TRBV6-1 and TRBJ2-7, with TRBD2 matching 11 bases. The sequenced sample was memory CD4+ T cells from blood. Here the CDR3 reads CASSEDRILAGAGEQYF. CDR3 coding DNA: TGTGCCAGCAGTGAAGACAGAATACTAGCGGGAGCCGGAGAGCAGTACTTC.